The clone carrying this T cell receptor beta chain was seen more than once but under ten times. The data belong to a study of T cells after yellow fever vaccination. TCRdb re-called the 5' RACE reads with MiXCR, one entry per CDR3 protein. The top ten hold less than 20% of the sample, which has under 400,000 distinct CDR3 sequences, 11% seen once. The CDR3 spans 13 residues. Trimming removed 0 bases from V and 8 bases from J, with 8 bases in between. Germline V gene lookup returns CDR1 MNHNY and CDR2 SVGAGI (reference sequence). This TCR was sampled from a man younger than 35 who received the YFV17D yellow fever vaccine. Source: PBMCs, taken on the day of the first yellow fever vaccination. The chain links TRBV6-6 to TRBJ2-1; no firm D call. The CDR3 coding sequence is TGTGCCAGCAGTTACTCGATCGCACATGAGCAGTTCTTC. Protein: CASSYSIAHEQFF.